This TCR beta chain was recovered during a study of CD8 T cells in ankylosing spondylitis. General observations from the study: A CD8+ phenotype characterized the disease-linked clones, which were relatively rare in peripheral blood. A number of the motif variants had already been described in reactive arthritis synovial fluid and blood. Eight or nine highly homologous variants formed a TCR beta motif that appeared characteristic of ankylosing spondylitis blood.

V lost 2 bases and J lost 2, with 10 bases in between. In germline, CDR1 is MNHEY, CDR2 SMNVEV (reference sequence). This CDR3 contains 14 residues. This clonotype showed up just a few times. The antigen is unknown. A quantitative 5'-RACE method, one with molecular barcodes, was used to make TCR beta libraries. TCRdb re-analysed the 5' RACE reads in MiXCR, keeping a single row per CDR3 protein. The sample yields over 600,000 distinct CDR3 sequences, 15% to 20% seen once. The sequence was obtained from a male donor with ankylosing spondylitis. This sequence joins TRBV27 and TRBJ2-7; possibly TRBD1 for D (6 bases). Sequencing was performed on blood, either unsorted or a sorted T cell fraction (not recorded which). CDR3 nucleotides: TGTGCCAGCAGTTTACTGGACAGCCCCTACGAGCAGTACTTC. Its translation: CASSLLDSPYEQYF.